The following is a T cell receptor beta chain sequence with its context. No antigen is known for it. Base qualities are not provided; no much larger clone lies one nucleotide away. From a lookup of the germline V gene, CDR1 and CDR2 are ENHRY and SYGVKD. V lost 3 bases and J lost 9 bases; the stretch between them is 21 bases long. The CDR3 contains 16 residues, cysteine and phenylalanine counted. Just CDR3 DNA is preserved here, 48 bases in frame from base 1. Donors were about 36 systemically healthy Caucasian individuals from Russia aged roughly 6 to 95 years. Approximately 9.3 milliliters of peripheral blood were drawn from each donor into EDTA-treated Vacutainer tubes. Ficoll-Paque density-gradient centrifugation was used to isolate PBMCs, with at least 6.5 million per sample. Trizol reagent was used to extract total RNA from the PBMCs, yielding at least 5.5 micrograms per sample. The percentages of naive CD45RAhigh/CD27high T cells were determined by flow cytometry on a PBMC aliquot from every donor.

Library preparation used 5' RACE. The instrument was an Illumina HiSeq 2500. A second PCR of roughly 6 to 11 cycles was run with a J-beta primer mix and a sample-barcoded 5' primer. A unique molecular identifier was introduced onto each TCR beta cDNA molecule by a template-switch 5' adaptor carrying 12 random nucleotides. Each sample yielded at least 2.5 million CDR3-containing paired-end reads. All of the RNA was converted into first-strand cDNA using the Mint cDNA synthesis kit, with a TRBC-specific oligonucleotide serving as the primer. Following uracil-DNA glycosylase treatment, a first 18-cycle PCR with universal primers M1SS and BC2_uni_R was performed on all cDNA. Turning to the authors' computational methods: For normalization, 1 million high-quality reads were randomly selected from each sample, with every read carrying a distinct molecular identifier. Reads sharing molecular identifiers were discarded rather than binned into consensus sequences. MiTCR, run with a Q25 quality threshold and the strictest error-elimination algorithm, handled CDR3 identification, clonotype clustering and error correction. A nonparametric unseen species model with Euler transformation was used to estimate lower-bound total TCR beta diversity. TCRdb handled the public reads itself, with Q25 trimming in fastp and clone calling in MiXCR, and kept productive beta chains. Merged by CDR3 protein, the rows form single entries marked with the most common genes and DNA. The V and J calls, along with clone size, are taken from TCRdb and not from the paper's own processing. The sample records 580,000 or so distinct CDR3 sequences, under 55% of which are singletons. The leading ten clones occupy 20% to 25% of the sample.

The data stem from a study of blood T cells in healthy people across ages (dated by TCRdb to between 2014 and 2017). General notes on the study: Template switching captured roughly one uniquely barcoded TCR beta cDNA molecule per two T cells in model experiments. To avoid experimental bias, donors of different ages were spread randomly across the sequencing lanes. The study analyzed two additional independent replicas of 1 million unique cDNA reads from the same blood draw for two donors, one aged 18 to 29 and one aged 80 or older. The study measured age-related changes in TCR beta repertoire diversity using deep sequencing normalized with unique cDNA molecular identifiers. Four age groups were formed from the donors: young (average approximately 15 years), middle-aged (around 40), aged (roughly 56) and long-lived (about 75). Summary of the overall study and its limitations: The percentage of naive T cells measured by flow cytometry correlated strongly with observed TCR beta diversity. Observed TCR beta diversity per million T cells fell roughly linearly with age, and a significant reduction was already apparent by age around 40. Because donor CMV infection status was unknown, age-related changes in expanded clonotypes were potentially confounded. Total diversity estimates from one million sequenced T cells were considered lower bounds and underestimates. Conclusive comparison of naive and antigen-experienced compartments was prevented by the profiling of bulk unsorted PBMCs. Compared with the aged group, the long-lived group had more naive CD4+ T cells, fewer expanded clones and increased TCR diversity, a pattern suggesting age selection.

The sequencing input was blood. The rearranged segments are TRBV10-3 and TRBJ2-1; TRBD1 is a weak D gene call, 6 bases matching. This TCR was sampled from a man of 80 years or more in good health. The DNA reads as follows: TGTGCCATCAGTGACCTCCCCAGGCAGGGGTTGGGTGAGCAGTTCTTC. Its protein reads: CAISDLPRQGLGEQFF.